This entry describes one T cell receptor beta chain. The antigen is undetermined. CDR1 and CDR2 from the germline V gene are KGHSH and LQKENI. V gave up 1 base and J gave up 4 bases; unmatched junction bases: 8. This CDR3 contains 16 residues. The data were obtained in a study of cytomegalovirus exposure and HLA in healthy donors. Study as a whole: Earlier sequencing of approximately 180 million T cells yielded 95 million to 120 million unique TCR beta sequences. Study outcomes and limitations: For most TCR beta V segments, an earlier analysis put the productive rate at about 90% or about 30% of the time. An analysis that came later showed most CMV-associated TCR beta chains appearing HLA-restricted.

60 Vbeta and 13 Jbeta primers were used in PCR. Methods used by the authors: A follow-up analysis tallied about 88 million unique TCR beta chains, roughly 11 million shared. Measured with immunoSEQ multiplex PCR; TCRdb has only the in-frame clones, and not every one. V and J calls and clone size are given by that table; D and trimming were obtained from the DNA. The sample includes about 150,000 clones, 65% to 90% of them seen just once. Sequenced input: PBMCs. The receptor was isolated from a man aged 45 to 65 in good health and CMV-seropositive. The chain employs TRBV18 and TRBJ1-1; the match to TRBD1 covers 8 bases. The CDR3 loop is CASSPRGTGQSTEAFF. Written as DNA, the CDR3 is TGTGCCAGCTCACCACGGGGGACAGGCCAGAGCACTGAAGCTTTCTTT. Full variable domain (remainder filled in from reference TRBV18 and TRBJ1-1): NAGVMQNPRHLVRRRGQEARLRCSPMKGHSHVYWYRQLPEEGLKFMVYLQKENIIDESGMPKERFSAEFPKEGPSILRIQQVVRGDSAAYFCASSPRGTGQSTEAFFGQGTRLTVV.